Below are 15 T cell receptor beta chains sequenced from a single sample in a study of blood T cell repertoires in COVID-19. Profiling relied on immunoSEQ multiplex PCR, and the TCRdb table lists in-frame clones only, not all of them. The data show over 80,000 clones, 88% seen once. Sequenced sample: peripheral blood. The source of these receptors is a man in his sixties or seventies with acute or convalescent COVID-19.

This chain links TRBV3-1 (or the pseudogene TRBV3-2) with TRBJ2-1, with D hard to call. V was pared by 1 base and J by 10 bases, with 8 bases between. The germline V gene encodes CDR1 LGHDT and CDR2 YNNKEL (reference sequence). CDR3 size: 12 residues. The DNA for the CDR3 is TGTGCCAGCAGCCAAGTATCGGTAGAGCAGTTCTTC. Its protein product is CASSQVSVEQFF.

The chain has TRBV7-6 and TRBJ2-6; D is unclear. From germline, CDR1 is SGHVS and CDR2 FNYEAQ. The CDR3 sequence is 20 residues long. With 1 base removed from V and 0 bases from J, the gap between germline ends came to 19 bases. CDR3 in DNA: TGTGCCAGCAGCTTAGACGGGTTGAATACCCTATTCTCTGGGGCCAACGTCCTGACTTTC. Its translation is CASSLDGLNTLFSGANVLTF.

The V and J genes are TRBV28 and TRBJ2-7; perhaps TRBD2 as D (6 bases). The CDR3 runs to 15 residues. Trimming removed 3 bases at V and 2 bases at J, with 14 bases between. CDR1 is MDHEN and CDR2 is SYDVKM in the germline V gene. This CDR3 is CASSLSGSSTYEQYF. CDR3 bases: TGTGCCAGCAGTTTGTCCGGGAGCTCCACCTACGAGCAGTACTTC.

J is TRBJ2-1 and V is TRBV11-3, with 7 positions matching TRBD1. Germline loops: CDR1 SGHNT, CDR2 YENEEA. The CDR3 spans 15 residues. V gave up 3 bases and J gave up 3 bases; unmatched junction bases: 5. This chain's CDR3 is CASSLETGSYNEQFF. CDR3 bases: TGTGCCAGCAGCTTGGAGACAGGGAGCTACAATGAGCAGTTCTTC.

This clone turned up a few times. V gene TRBV28 combines with J gene TRBJ2-3; weak D call: TRBD1 (6 bases). This CDR3 has 15 amino acids. V lost 2 bases and J 5 bases, leaving 14 bases between the germline ends. Germline lookup yields CDR1 MDHEN and CDR2 SYDVKM. Here the CDR3 DNA reads TGTGCCAGCAGTTTAACAGGACAGTATGGAGATACGCAGTATTTT. It yields the protein CASSLTGQYGDTQYF.

The chain recombines TRBV29-1 with TRBJ1-3; D unresolved. Germline CDR1 is SQVTM and CDR2 is ANQGSEA. The CDR3 extends over 12 amino acids. The V end was cut by 5 bases, the J end by 0 bases, with 5 bases between. In DNA, the CDR3 is TGCAGCGTTCAGTACTCTGGAAACACCATATATTTT. It yields the protein CSVQYSGNTIYF.

This chain joins TRBV3-1 (or the pseudogene TRBV3-2) and TRBJ2-5; D is possibly TRBD1 (6 bases). Trimming left V 0 bases short and J 5 bases short, with 16 bases between. Germline lookup yields CDR1 LGHDT and CDR2 YNNKEL (reference sequence). The CDR3 is 16 amino acids. CDR3 amino acids: CASSQDGGHRRETQYF. The DNA of the CDR3 is TGTGCCAGCAGCCAAGATGGGGGACACCGGAGGGAGACCCAGTACTTC.

V is TRBV7-6 and J is TRBJ2-2; no reliable D call. The V end was cut by 5 bases, the J end by 6 bases, with 16 bases between. This CDR3 is 15 amino acids long. Germline CDR1 reads SGHVS; CDR2 reads FNYEAQ. The CDR3 region has the DNA TGTGCCAGCAGCCTACTAATTTCAAAGTCCGGGGAGCTGTTTTTT. This translates into CASSLLISKSGELFF.

The chain combines TRBV4-1 with TRBJ1-6; D gene ambiguous. The CDR3 has 16 residues. The V gene lost 4 bases and the J gene lost 11 bases, with 21 bases spanning the gap. Germline V gives CDR1 MGHRA, CDR2 YSYEKL. CDR3 in amino acids: CASSPKVFDPGTPLHF. In nucleotides, the CDR3 is TGCGCCAGCAGCCCTAAGGTATTCGATCCGGGGACACCCCTCCACTTT.

The rearrangement uses TRBV4-3 and TRBJ2-7; TRBD2 matches at 10 bases. This CDR3 region has 19 residues. The germline gives CDR1 LGHNA, CDR2 YSLEER. V shed 1 base and J 2 bases; nucleotides not matched to a gene: 14. The CDR3, as DNA: TGCGCCAGCAGCCAAGGATGGGCTAGCGGGGGCCATTACACCTACGAGCAGTACTTC. Its protein is CASSQGWASGGHYTYEQYF.

The chain uses TRBV19 and TRBJ2-7, with D maybe TRBD2 (5 bases). V was cut by 4 bases and J by 6 bases, with 13 bases left in between. The CDR3 has 13 residues. From germline, CDR1 is LNHDA and CDR2 SQIVND (reference sequence). The DNA of the CDR3 is TGTGCCAGTAGTAGTGTCTCGGGGAGCGAGCAGTACTTC. Protein sequence: CASSSVSGSEQYF.

The rearrangement uses TRBV18 and TRBJ2-1; 9 positions match TRBD2. CDR3 size: 15 residues. The V segment lost 6 bases and the J segment 5 bases; nucleotides outside the gene matches: 8. Germline-derived CDR1 and CDR2 are KGHSH and LQKENI. The CDR3 DNA follows: TGTGCCAGCTCTCCGGGGATAGCGGGGGACAATGAGCAGTTCTTC. Encoded protein: CASSPGIAGDNEQFF.

The chain joins TRBV5-1 to TRBJ2-2; perhaps TRBD2 as D (5 bases). The CDR3 is made up of 16 amino acids. The germline CDR1 and CDR2 sequences are SGHRS and YFSETQ. Trimming pared 4 bases from V and 6 bases from J, leaving 19 bases between. DNA of the CDR3: TGCGCCAGCAGCAAAACTAGAACGAGTGGGGCCGGGGAGCTGTTTTTT. It translates to CASSKTRTSGAGELFF.

The chain has TRBV28 and TRBJ1-4; TRBD1 agrees at 7 bases. Germline V gives CDR1 MDHEN, CDR2 SYDVKM. The CDR3 has 15 residues. V gave up 7 bases and J gave up 3 bases; unmatched junction bases: 8. CDR3 sequence (DNA): TGTGCCAGCACAAAGTCCGGGACAGCTAATGAAAAACTGTTTTTT. This encodes CASTKSGTANEKLFF.

The chain is built from TRBV6-6 and TRBJ2-1; 8 nucleotides agree with TRBD1. V lost 6 bases, J lost 1 base, and 8 bases stayed unmatched. CDR1 MNHNY and CDR2 SVGAGI come from the germline V gene (reference sequence). CDR3 size: 16 residues. The CDR3 nucleotides are TGTGCCAGCAGGGGTACAGGGGGTGGTTCCTACAATGAGCAGTTCTTC. This codes for CASRGTGGGSYNEQFF.